These 5 T cell receptor beta chains were all obtained from the same sample, sequenced in a study of Ad26.COV2.S vaccination and SARS-CoV-2 variants. The repertoire was sequenced with immunoSEQ multiplex PCR; TCRdb's copy has only in-frame clones and lacks some. There are approximately 400,000 clones in the sample; under 95% occur only once, and under 5% lies in the top ten. Source: peripheral blood, taken after recovery from COVID-19. The receptors here all came from a human donor who had recovered from COVID-19.

The chain recombines TRBV27 with TRBJ2-7; D unclear. V lost 2 bases to trimming and J lost 5 bases, with 13 bases between them. The CDR3 sequence is 14 residues long. The germline V gene encodes CDR1 MNHEY and CDR2 SMNVEV (reference sequence). DNA for the CDR3: TGTGCCAGCAGTTTAACTTTAGGGTTGGACGAGCAGTACTTC. Residues: CASSLTLGLDEQYF.

J is TRBJ2-4 and V is TRBV4-1; 7 positions agree with TRBD2. V gave up 2 bases and J gave up 0 bases; unmatched junction bases: 7. This CDR3 comprises 17 residues. Per the germline V gene, CDR1 is MGHRA and CDR2 is YSYEKL. This CDR3 reads CASSQRGGETAKNIQYF. CDR3 nucleotides: TGCGCCAGCAGCCAACGGGGAGGGGAAACAGCCAAAAACATTCAGTACTTC.

The gene calls are TRBV4-2 and TRBJ2-1; TRBD2 matches 10 bases. The CDR3 is 16 residues long. V lost 3 bases to trimming and J lost 2 bases; unmatched junction nucleotides: 4. CDR1 and CDR2 (germline): LGHNA, YNFKEQ. In DNA form, the CDR3 reads TGTGCCAGCAGCCACAATCTAGCGGGGGCCTACAATGAGCAGTTCTTC. Its protein is CASSHNLAGAYNEQFF.

The genes are TRBV7-9 and TRBJ2-2, with D uncertain. Germline V gene lookup returns CDR1 SEHNR and CDR2 FQNEAQ (reference sequence). This CDR3 spans 12 amino acids. Trimming cost V 5 bases and J 5 bases, with 6 bases left between them. In DNA form, the CDR3 reads TGTGCCAGCAGCATAGTGACCGGGGAGCTGTTTTTT. Its translation is CASSIVTGELFF.

This rearrangement joins TRBV2 to TRBJ1-4; 9 nucleotides align to TRBD1. The CDR3 runs to 14 residues. V gave up 6 bases and J gave up 7 bases; unmatched junction bases: 6. Germline CDR1 is SNHLY and CDR2 is FYNNEI. The CDR3 bases are TGTGCCAGCAGAGACAGGGGGAACGTTGAAAAACTGTTTTTT. The encoded protein is CASRDRGNVEKLFF.